The next 20 T cell receptor beta chains were all read from a single sample in a study of spatial heterogeneity in lung cancer. Study results and caveats: Expanded alpha and beta TCR counts within tumors tracked tumor mutation counts.

TCRdb analysed the 5' RACE reads with MiXCR anew, one entry per CDR3 protein. The data show about 520 distinct CDR3 sequences, roughly 24% seen once. These receptors have no identified antigens. Documented time point: sample taken at primary tumor resection. The sequenced sample was lung tumor tissue, obtained at surgery. The receptors derive from a male donor with early-stage non-small cell lung cancer.

V usage is TRBV7-9 and J usage is TRBJ2-7, with TRBD1 matching 7 bases. Germline V CDR1 and CDR2: SEHNR, FQNEAQ (reference sequence). The trim removed 5 bases at V and 5 bases at J, leaving 9 bases unmatched. The CDR3 totals 14 residues. The CDR3 DNA is TGTGCCAGCAGCCCGACCGCAGGGGGTAACGAGCAGTACTTC. The encoded protein is CASSPTAGGNEQYF.

V usage is TRBV20-1 and J usage is TRBJ1-4, with 7 bases fitting TRBD1. V lost 3 bases and J lost 5; bases outside the gene matches: 6. Germline loops: CDR1 DFQATT, CDR2 SNEGSKA (reference sequence). This CDR3 has 14 residues. The CDR3 DNA sequence: TGCAGTGCTAGTTCAGGGGGGCTAAATGAAAAACTGTTTTTT. This gives the protein CSASSGGLNEKLFF.

This chain connects TRBV27 to TRBJ1-3; D possibly corresponds to TRBD1 (5 bases). The CDR3 loop spans 13 amino acids. The V end lost 6 bases, the J end lost 4 bases, and 10 bases lay between the germline ends. Germline V CDR1 and CDR2: MNHEY, SMNVEV (reference sequence). CDR3 loop: CASSRGPGNTIYF. CDR3 sequence (DNA): TGTGCCAGCAGCCGGGGACCGGGAAACACCATATATTTT.

This clonotype is labeled large. CDR3 sequence reads: CASSLYGQNEKLFF. The CDR3, as DNA: TGTGCCAGCAGCTTATATGGACAGAATGAAAAACTGTTTTTT. The chain couples TRBV7-2 to TRBJ1-4, with TRBD1 as a possible D gene (6 bases). The CDR3 sequence is 14 residues long. The V gene's germline CDR1 is SGHTA and CDR2 FQGNSA. The V end was cut by 2 bases, the J end by 5 bases, with 9 bases between.

By share of the sample, this clonotype is large. CDR3 residues: CASSLMGTPAYEQYF. The CDR3 region has the DNA TGCGCCAGCAGCTTGATGGGTACCCCGGCCTACGAGCAGTACTTC. V and J are TRBV5-1 and TRBJ2-7, with D unresolved. This CDR3 has 15 residues. The germline gives CDR1 SGHRS, CDR2 YFSETQ. Trimming left V 1 base short and J 2 bases short, with 13 bases between. Full variable domain (missing parts from reference TRBV5-1 and TRBJ2-7): KAGVTQTPRYLIKTRGQQVTLSCSPISGHRSVSWYQQTPGQGLQFLFEYFSETQRNKGNFPGRFSGRQFSNSRSEMNVSTLELGDSALYLCASSLMGTPAYEQYFGPGTRLTVT.

This clonotype showed up just a few times. The chain joins TRBV19 to TRBJ2-4; 11 positions match TRBD1. V was clipped by 10 bases and J by 8 bases; unmatched bases: 10. The germline CDR1 and CDR2 sequences are LNHDA and SQIVND (reference sequence). The CDR3 runs to 14 residues. CDR3 bases: TGTGCCACCAGGACAGGGGGCAGAGGGGACATTCAGTACTTC. Translation gives CATRTGGRGDIQYF.

Written as DNA, the CDR3 is TGTGCCAGCAGTTTACAGGTCAAAATGGGAGATACGCAGTATTTT. Amino acid sequence: CASSLQVKMGDTQYF. This chain uses TRBV28 with TRBJ2-3; D uncertain. V lost 2 bases and J lost 5, with 14 bases in between. Germline values: CDR1 MDHEN, CDR2 SYDVKM. CDR3 length: 15 amino acids.

In its sample, this clonotype ranks as large (0.1 to 1%). The chain joins TRBV5-1 to TRBJ1-1; D gene unclear. The V end lost 0 bases, the J end lost 1 base, and 7 bases lay between the germline ends. In germline, CDR1 is SGHRS, CDR2 YFSETQ. The CDR3 totals 14 residues. DNA of the CDR3: TGCGCCAGCAGCTTGGCCCAGTCGAACACTGAAGCTTTCTTT. The encoded protein is CASSLAQSNTEAFF.

This clonotype rates as medium-sized. The CDR3: CASISPREGDTQYF. The DNA of the CDR3 is TGTGCCAGCATTAGCCCGAGAGAGGGAGATACGCAGTATTTT. The V call is TRBV6-2 or TRBV6-3, the J call TRBJ2-3; D possibly corresponds to TRBD2 (5 bases). Between the trimmed V and J ends, which lost 7 bases and 5 bases, there was a span of 16 bases. This CDR3 has 14 amino acids. CDR1 and CDR2 from the germline V gene are MNHEY and SVGEGT.

This clonotype is deemed hyperexpanded. The chain is built from TRBV28 and TRBJ2-1; 8 nucleotides line up with TRBD1. V dropped 4 bases and J dropped 10; count of bases not matched to a gene: 9. This CDR3 is 14 amino acids long. Germline assignment: CDR1 MDHEN and CDR2 SYDVKM. CDR3 residues: CASSSPGGGGEQFF. The CDR3 nucleotides are TGTGCCAGCAGTTCTCCAGGGGGCGGTGGGGAGCAGTTCTTC.

Within the sample, this clonotype is large. CDR3 in amino acids: CATSGRRNTNTGELFF. The DNA for the CDR3 is TGTGCCACCAGCGGAAGACGGAACACGAACACCGGGGAGCTGTTTTTT. The V and J genes are TRBV15 and TRBJ2-2; D not resolved. The V gene's germline CDR1 is LNHNV and CDR2 YYDKDF (reference sequence). The CDR3 spans 16 residues. V gave up 5 bases and J gave up 0 bases, with 13 bases separating them.

This clonotype turned up a few times. For the CDR3, the DNA is TGCGCCAGCAGCCAAGGGGTAGCAGATACGCAGTATTTT. Translation gives CASSQGVADTQYF. V is TRBV4-1 and J is TRBJ2-3; no definite D call. V lost 1 base and J lost 4, with 6 bases in between. This CDR3 spans 13 amino acids. Germline-derived CDR1 and CDR2 are MGHRA and YSYEKL.

This chain links TRBV12-3 or TRBV12-4 with TRBJ1-5; D possibly corresponds to TRBD1 (6 bases). CDR3 size: 15 residues. Between the trimmed V and J ends, which lost 4 bases and 5 bases, there was a span of 15 bases. Here the CDR3 reads CASSSRGGRDQPQHF. DNA of the CDR3: TGTGCCAGCAGTTCCAGGGGAGGGCGTGATCAGCCCCAGCATTTT.

This clonotype is judged large (0.1 to 1%). The V call is TRBV6-5, the J call TRBJ2-1; D is unclear. Germline V gene data show CDR1 as MNHEY and CDR2 as SVGAGI. The V gene lost 2 bases and the J gene lost 6 bases, with 23 bases spanning the gap. The CDR3 extends over 18 amino acids. CDR3 nucleotides: TGTGCCAGCAGTTACCAAGGTAGCCCTCGGATTCGGTTCAATGAGCAGTTCTTC. This encodes CASSYQGSPRIRFNEQFF.

This clonotype qualifies as large. CDR3 nucleotides: TGCAGTGCTTCCCCCCTGGCCGGGCTCAATCAGCCCCAGCATTTT. Its protein product is CSASPLAGLNQPQHF. The J gene is TRBJ1-5, the V gene TRBV20-1; no clear D gene. The V gene's germline CDR1 is DFQATT and CDR2 SNEGSKA (reference sequence). CDR3 length: 15 amino acids. Deletions cut 5 bases from V and 3 bases from J, with 17 bases between.

This clonotype was observed a handful of times. The chain employs TRBV6-2 or TRBV6-3 and TRBJ2-3; weak D call: TRBD2 (6 bases). The V end was cut by 3 bases, the J end by 1 base, with 17 bases between. Germline-derived CDR1 and CDR2 are MNHEY and SVGEGT. The CDR3 has 17 residues. Here the CDR3 DNA reads TGTGCCAGCAGTTATCGTATCAGCGGGTCCGGCACAGATACGCAGTATTTT. The encoded protein is CASSYRISGSGTDTQYF.

Only a few counts were recorded for this clonotype. The V and J genes are TRBV10-3 and TRBJ1-5; D might be TRBD1 (5 bases). Germline lookup yields CDR1 ENHRY and CDR2 SYGVKD. The CDR3 sequence is 17 residues long. V shed 2 bases and J shed 4 bases, with 18 bases lying between them. CDR3 bases: TGTGCCATCAGTGAGGGGCAGGGTGGACGTCGGAATCAGCCCCAGCATTTT. It codes for CAISEGQGGRRNQPQHF.

This clonotype is large in the sample. The chain combines TRBV11-3 with TRBJ2-3; 12 bases are shared with TRBD2. With V trimmed by 5 bases and J by 2 bases, 5 bases remained unmatched. Germline loops: CDR1 SGHNT, CDR2 YENEEA. The CDR3 is 16 amino acids. CDR3 nucleotides: TGTGCCAGCAGCCCGGGGACTAGCGGGTTCACAGATACGCAGTATTTT. This encodes CASSPGTSGFTDTQYF. Complete variable domain (other parts from reference TRBV11-3 and TRBJ2-3): EAGVVQSPRYKIIEKKQPVAFWCNPISGHNTLYWYLQNLGQGPELLIRYENEEAVDDSQLPKDRFSAERLKGVDSTLKIQPAELGDSAVYLCASSPGTSGFTDTQYFGPGTRLTVL.

This clonotype is large within its sample. The rearrangement links TRBV19 to TRBJ2-1; D possibly corresponds to TRBD1 (6 bases). This CDR3 contains 16 residues. Germline V gene lookup returns CDR1 LNHDA and CDR2 SQIVND (reference sequence). With 7 bases removed from V and 2 bases from J, the gap between germline ends came to 18 bases. The CDR3 DNA reads TGTGCCAGTATTCCGACAGGCCAAGACCCCTACAATGAGCAGTTCTTC. Translating it yields CASIPTGQDPYNEQFF.

This clonotype is judged large. The chain couples TRBV24-1 to TRBJ2-3, with D possibly being TRBD1 or TRBD2 (5 bases each). The length of the CDR3 is 15 residues. V lost 2 bases, J lost 1 base, and 9 bases lay in between. CDR1 is KGHDR, CDR2 SFDVKD, per germline. CDR3 DNA: TGTGCCACCAGTGATTCCCGGGACCGCACAGATACGCAGTATTTT. This gives the protein CATSDSRDRTDTQYF.